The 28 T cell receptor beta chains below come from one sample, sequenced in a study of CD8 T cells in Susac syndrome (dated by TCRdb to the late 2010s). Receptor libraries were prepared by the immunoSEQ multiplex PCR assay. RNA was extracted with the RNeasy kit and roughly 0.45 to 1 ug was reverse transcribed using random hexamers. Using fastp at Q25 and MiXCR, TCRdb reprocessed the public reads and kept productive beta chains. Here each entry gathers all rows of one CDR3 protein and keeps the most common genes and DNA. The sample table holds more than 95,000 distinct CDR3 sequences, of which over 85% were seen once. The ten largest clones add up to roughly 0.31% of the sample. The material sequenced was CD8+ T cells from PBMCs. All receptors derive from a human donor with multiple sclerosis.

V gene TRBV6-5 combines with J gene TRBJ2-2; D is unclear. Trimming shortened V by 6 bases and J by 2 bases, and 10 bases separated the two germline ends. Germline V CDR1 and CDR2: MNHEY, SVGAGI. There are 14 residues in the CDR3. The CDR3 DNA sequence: TGTGCCAGCAGGGATCTTTCCAACACCGGGGAGCTGTTTTTT. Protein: CASRDLSNTGELFF.

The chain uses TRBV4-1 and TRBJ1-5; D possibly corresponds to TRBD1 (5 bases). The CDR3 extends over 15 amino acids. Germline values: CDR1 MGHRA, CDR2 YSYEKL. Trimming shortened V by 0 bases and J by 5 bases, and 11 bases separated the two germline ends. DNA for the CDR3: TGCGCCAGCAGCCAAGAAGGGGTATTAGATCAGCCCCAGCATTTT. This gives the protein CASSQEGVLDQPQHF.

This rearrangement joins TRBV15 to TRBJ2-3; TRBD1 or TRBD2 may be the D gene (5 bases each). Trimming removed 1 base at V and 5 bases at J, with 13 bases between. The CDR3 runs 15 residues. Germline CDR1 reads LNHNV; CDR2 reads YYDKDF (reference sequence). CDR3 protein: CATSRVGVRGDTQYF. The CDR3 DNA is TGTGCCACCAGCAGAGTGGGGGTACGGGGAGATACGCAGTATTTT.

The CDR3 region has the DNA TGTGCCAGCACCCGGACTAGCGGGAACTGGAATGAGCAGTTCTTC. Translated: CASTRTSGNWNEQFF. The gene calls are TRBV4-2 and TRBJ2-1, with TRBD2 matching over 12 bases. The V gene's germline CDR1 is LGHNA and CDR2 YNFKEQ. The length of the CDR3 is 15 residues. V trimming: 7 bases; J trimming: 7 bases; junction bases outside the gene matches: 8.

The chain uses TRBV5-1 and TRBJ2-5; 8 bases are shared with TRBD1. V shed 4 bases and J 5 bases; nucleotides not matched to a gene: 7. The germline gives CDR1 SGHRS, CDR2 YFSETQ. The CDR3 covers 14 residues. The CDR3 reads CASSRTGLGETQYF. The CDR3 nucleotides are TGCGCCAGCAGCCGGACAGGGCTGGGGGAGACCCAGTACTTC.

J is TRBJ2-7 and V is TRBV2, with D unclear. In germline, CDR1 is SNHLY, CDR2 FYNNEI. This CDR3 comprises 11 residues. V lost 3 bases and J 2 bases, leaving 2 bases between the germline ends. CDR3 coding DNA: TGTGCCAGCAGTGACACCTACGAGCAGTACGTC. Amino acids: CASSDTYEQYV.

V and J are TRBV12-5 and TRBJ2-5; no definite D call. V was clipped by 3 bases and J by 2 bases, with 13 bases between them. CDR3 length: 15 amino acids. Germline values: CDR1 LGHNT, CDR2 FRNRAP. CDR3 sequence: CASGFFTYKQETQYF. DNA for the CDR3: TGTGCTAGTGGTTTCTTTACGTATAAACAAGAGACCCAGTACTTC.

The CDR3 sequence is CASNPSAGVDTQYF. The CDR3 DNA sequence: TGTGCCAGCAACCCTTCGGCGGGGGTAGATACGCAGTATTTT. The chain couples TRBV28 to TRBJ2-3, with 7 bases identical to TRBD2. The junction had 9 bases not matched to a gene; V was cut back by 7 bases and J by 5 bases. The CDR3 consists of 14 residues. From germline, CDR1 is MDHEN and CDR2 SYDVKM. The full variable domain, completed using reference TRBV28 and TRBJ2-3, is DVKVTQSSRYLVKRTGEKVFLECVQDMDHENMFWYRQDPGLGLRLIYFSYDVKMKEKGDIPEGYSVSREKKERFSLILESASTNQTSMYLCASNPSAGVDTQYFGPGTRLTVL.

The chain's CDR3 is CASSWQGRDQPQHF. The CDR3 region has the DNA TGTGCCAGCAGCTGGCAGGGGAGGGATCAGCCCCAGCATTTT. The chain uses TRBV7-8 and TRBJ1-5; tentative D call: TRBD1 (6 bases). The CDR3 sequence is 14 residues long. Per the germline V gene, CDR1 is SGHVS and CDR2 is FQNEAQ. V was trimmed by 4 bases and J by 5 bases, leaving 12 bases between them.

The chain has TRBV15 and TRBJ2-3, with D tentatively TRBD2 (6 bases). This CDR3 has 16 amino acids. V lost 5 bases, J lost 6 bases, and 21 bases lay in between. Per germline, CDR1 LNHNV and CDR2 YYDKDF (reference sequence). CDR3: CATSVYRDSTSDTQYF. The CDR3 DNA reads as TGTGCCACCAGCGTTTACCGGGACTCAACATCCGATACGCAGTATTTT.

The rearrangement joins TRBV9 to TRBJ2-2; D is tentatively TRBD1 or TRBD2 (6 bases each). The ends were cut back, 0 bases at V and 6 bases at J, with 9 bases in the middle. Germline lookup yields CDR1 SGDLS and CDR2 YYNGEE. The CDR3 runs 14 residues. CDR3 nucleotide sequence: TGTGCCAGCAGCGTAGGGGGGGCGGCCGGGGAGCTGTTTTTT. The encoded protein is CASSVGGAAGELFF.

The DNA for the CDR3 is TGTGCCAGCAGTTTAGAGGGGACAGTCAGTGAAGCTTTCTTT. Its protein is CASSLEGTVSEAFF. This rearrangement joins TRBV27 to TRBJ1-1; 7 bases are shared with TRBD1. The CDR3 spans 14 residues. The V and J ends lost 2 bases and 7 bases, in that order; junction bases with no gene match: 7. Looked up from germline, CDR1 is MNHEY and CDR2 is SMNVEV (reference sequence).

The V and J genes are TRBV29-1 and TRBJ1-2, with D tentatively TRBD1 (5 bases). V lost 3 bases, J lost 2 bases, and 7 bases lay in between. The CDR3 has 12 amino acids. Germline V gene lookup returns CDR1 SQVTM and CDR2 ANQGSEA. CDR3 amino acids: CSVEGPNYGYTF. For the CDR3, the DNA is TGCAGCGTTGAGGGGCCCAACTATGGCTACACCTTC.

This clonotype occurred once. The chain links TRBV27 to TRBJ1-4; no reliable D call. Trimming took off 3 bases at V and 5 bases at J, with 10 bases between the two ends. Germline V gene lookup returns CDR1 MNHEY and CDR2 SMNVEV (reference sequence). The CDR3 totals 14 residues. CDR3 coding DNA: TGTGCCAGCAGTTTTGGTTTTCTGAATGAAAAACTGTTTTTT. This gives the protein CASSFGFLNEKLFF.

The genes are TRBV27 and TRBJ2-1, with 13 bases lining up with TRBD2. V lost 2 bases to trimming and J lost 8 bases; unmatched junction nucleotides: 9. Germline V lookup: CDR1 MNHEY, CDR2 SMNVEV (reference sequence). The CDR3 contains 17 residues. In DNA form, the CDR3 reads TGTGCCAGCAGTTTAAAGGGGTGGACTAGCGGGAGTCATGAGCAGTTCTTC. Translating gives CASSLKGWTSGSHEQFF.

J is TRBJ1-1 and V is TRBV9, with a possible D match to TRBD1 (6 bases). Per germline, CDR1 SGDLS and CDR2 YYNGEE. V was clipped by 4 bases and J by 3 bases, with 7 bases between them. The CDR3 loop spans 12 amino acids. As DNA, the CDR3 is TGTGCCAGCAGCCGGACAGACACTGAAGCTTTCTTT. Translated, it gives CASSRTDTEAFF.

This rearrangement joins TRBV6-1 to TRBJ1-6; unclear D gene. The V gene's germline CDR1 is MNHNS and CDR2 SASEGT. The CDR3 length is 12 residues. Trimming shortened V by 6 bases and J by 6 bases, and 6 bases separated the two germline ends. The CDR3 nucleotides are TGTGCCAGCAGGCGTATTAATTCACCCCTCCACTTT. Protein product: CASRRINSPLHF.

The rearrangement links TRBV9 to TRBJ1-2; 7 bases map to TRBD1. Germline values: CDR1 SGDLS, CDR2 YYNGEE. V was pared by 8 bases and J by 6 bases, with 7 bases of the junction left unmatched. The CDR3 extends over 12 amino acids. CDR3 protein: CASQDRAHGYTF. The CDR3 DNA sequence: TGTGCCAGTCAAGACAGGGCTCATGGCTACACCTTC.

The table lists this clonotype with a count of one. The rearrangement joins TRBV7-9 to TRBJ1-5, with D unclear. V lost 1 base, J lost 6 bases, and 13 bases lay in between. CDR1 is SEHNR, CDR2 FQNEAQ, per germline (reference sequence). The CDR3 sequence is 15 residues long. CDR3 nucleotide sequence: TGTGCCAGCAGCTTAGGGGGAGGGAGCGGTCAGCCCCAGCATTTT. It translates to CASSLGGGSGQPQHF. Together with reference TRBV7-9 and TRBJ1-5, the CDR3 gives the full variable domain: DTGVSQNPRHKITKRGQNVTFRCDPISEHNRLYWYRQTLGQGPEFLTYFQNEAQLEKSRLLSDRFSAERPKGSFSTLEIQRTEQGDSAMYLCASSLGGGSGQPQHFGDGTRLSIL.

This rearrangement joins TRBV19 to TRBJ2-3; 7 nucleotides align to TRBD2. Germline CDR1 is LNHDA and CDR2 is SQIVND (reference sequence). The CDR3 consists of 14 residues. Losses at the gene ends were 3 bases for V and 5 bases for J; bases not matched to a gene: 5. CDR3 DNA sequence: TGTGCCAGTAGTATTTCTGCGGGGGTAGATACGCAGTATTTT. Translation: CASSISAGVDTQYF.

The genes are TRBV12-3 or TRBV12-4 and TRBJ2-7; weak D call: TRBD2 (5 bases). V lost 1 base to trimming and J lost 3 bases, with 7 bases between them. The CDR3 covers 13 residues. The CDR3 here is CASSLVRGYEQYF. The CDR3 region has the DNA TGTGCCAGCAGTTTAGTTCGGGGCTACGAGCAGTACTTC.

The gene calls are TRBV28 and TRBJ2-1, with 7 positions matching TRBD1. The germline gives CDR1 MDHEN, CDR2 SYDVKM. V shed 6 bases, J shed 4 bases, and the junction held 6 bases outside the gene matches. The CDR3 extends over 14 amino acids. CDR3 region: CASRLGTVYNEQFF. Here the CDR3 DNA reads TGTGCCAGCAGACTCGGGACAGTTTACAATGAGCAGTTCTTC.

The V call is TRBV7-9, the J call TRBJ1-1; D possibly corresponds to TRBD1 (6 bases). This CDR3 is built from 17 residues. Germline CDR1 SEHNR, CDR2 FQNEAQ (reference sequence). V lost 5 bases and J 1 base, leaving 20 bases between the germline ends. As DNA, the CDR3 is TGTGCCAGCAGCAGCCGTGGACAGATTAAACCGAACACTGAAGCTTTCTTT. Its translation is CASSSRGQIKPNTEAFF. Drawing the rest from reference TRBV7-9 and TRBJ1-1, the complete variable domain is DTGVSQNPRHKITKRGQNVTFRCDPISEHNRLYWYRQTLGQGPEFLTYFQNEAQLEKSRLLSDRFSAERPKGSFSTLEIQRTEQGDSAMYLCASSSRGQIKPNTEAFFGQGTRLTVV.

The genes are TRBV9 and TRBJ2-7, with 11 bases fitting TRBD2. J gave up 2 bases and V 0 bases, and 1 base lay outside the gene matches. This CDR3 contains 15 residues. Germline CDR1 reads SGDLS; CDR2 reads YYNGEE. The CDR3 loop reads CASSVVTSGTYEQYV. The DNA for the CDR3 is TGTGCCAGCAGCGTAGTGACTAGCGGGACCTACGAGCAGTACGTC.

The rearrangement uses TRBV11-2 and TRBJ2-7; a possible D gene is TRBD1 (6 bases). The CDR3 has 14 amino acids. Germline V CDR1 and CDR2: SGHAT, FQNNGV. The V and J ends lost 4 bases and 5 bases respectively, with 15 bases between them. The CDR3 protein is CASSSPGTSDEQYF. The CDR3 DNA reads TGTGCCAGCAGCTCCCCCGGGACATCCGACGAGCAGTACTTC.

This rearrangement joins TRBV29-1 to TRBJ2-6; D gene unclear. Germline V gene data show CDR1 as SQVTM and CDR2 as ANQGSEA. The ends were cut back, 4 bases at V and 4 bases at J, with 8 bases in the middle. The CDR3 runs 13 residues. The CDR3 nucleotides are TGCAGCGTTGCGGCACTGGGGGCCAACGTCCTGACTTTC. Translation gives CSVAALGANVLTF.

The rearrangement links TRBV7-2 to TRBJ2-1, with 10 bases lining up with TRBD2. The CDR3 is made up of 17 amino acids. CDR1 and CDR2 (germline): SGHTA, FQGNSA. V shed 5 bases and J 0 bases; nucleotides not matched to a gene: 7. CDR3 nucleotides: TGTGCCAGCAGCCCTAGCGGGAGCTCCCTCTCCTACAATGAGCAGTTCTTC. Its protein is CASSPSGSSLSYNEQFF.

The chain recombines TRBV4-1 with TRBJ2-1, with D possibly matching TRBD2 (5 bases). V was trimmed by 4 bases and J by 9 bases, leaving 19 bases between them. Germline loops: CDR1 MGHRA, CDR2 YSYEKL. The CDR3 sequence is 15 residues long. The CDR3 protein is CASSPESEGPPEQFF. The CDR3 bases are TGCGCCAGCAGCCCGGAAAGCGAGGGCCCTCCTGAGCAGTTCTTC.